The rows below give T cell receptor beta chains drawn from one sample of a study of blood T cell repertoires in COVID-19. Assay: immunoSEQ multiplex PCR; the TCRdb copy retains only in-frame clones and omits some. The sample yields roughly 170,000 clones, approximately 81% seen once. Sequencing was performed on PBMCs or T cells enriched from blood (not recorded which). All receptors come from a man between 60 and 75 years old who had recovered from COVID-19. Each CDR3 is given with its conserved first and last residue. D genes are given only for firm matches. Rows give clone size only sometimes, using once, few, many, or a class for an expanded clone.

>TRBJ1-2|NA|TRBD1|TRBV7-2
CASSLGGGDSRYGYTF
TGTGCCAGCAGCTTGGGGGGCGGGGACAGCCGCTATGGCTACACCTTC
>TRBJ1-5|NA|TRBD1|TRBV5-6
CASSLGAPTGINQPQHF
TGTGCCAGCAGCTTGGGCGCCCCGACAGGGATAAATCAGCCCCAGCATTTT
>TRBJ2-4|NA|NA|TRBV10-3
CAISGVERNIQYF
TGTGCCATCAGTGGGGTGGAGAGAAACATTCAGTACTTC
>TRBJ2-5|once|NA|TRBV5-8
CASSLRQYQETQYF
TGTGCCAGCAGCTTGCGCCAGTACCAAGAGACCCAGTACTTC
>TRBJ1-5|NA|TRBD1|TRBV19
CASSMGQGNQPQHF
TGTGCCAGTAGTATGGGACAGGGAAATCAGCCCCAGCATTTT
>TRBJ2-7|once|NA|TRBV18
CASSPSAGLNEQYF
TGTGCCAGCTCACCAAGCGCAGGGTTGAACGAGCAGTACTTC
>TRBJ2-3|many|NA|TRBV6-6
CASSGSDTDTQYF
TGTGCCAGCAGTGGTAGCGACACAGATACGCAGTATTTT
>TRBJ2-7|few|NA|TRBV25-1
CASVPDTGYEQYF
TGTGCCAGCGTCCCGGACACCGGTTACGAGCAGTACTTC
>TRBJ1-2|NA|NA|TRBV28
CASSLTVLPSGYTF
TGTGCCAGCAGTTTAACGGTCCTACCGAGTGGCTACACCTTC
>TRBJ1-4|NA|NA|TRBV5-6
CASSSVRTNSFVRREKLFF
TGTGCCAGCAGCTCGGTCCGGACAAACTCTTTTGTACGTCGTGAAAAACTGTTTTTT
>TRBJ2-3|once|NA|TRBV18
CASSPAGGADTQYF
TGTGCCAGCTCACCCGCCGGCGGGGCGGATACGCAGTATTTT
>TRBJ2-3|once|NA|TRBV9
CASSVLRGGDTSTDTQYF
TGTGCCAGCAGCGTACTACGTGGGGGGGACACTAGCACAGATACGCAGTATTTT
>TRBJ2-7|NA|TRBD1|TRBV11-2
CASSLTGTGYRPYEQYF
TGTGCCAGCAGCTTGACAGGGACGGGGTATCGGCCCTACGAGCAGTACTTC
>TRBJ2-3|once|TRBD2|TRBV5-5
CASSSLSGATDTQYF
TGTGCCAGCAGCTCACTTAGCGGGGCCACAGATACGCAGTATTTT
>TRBJ2-5|few|NA|TRBV21-1
CASKVLLREKRRKTQYF
TGTGCCAGCAAAGTTCTTCTGCGGGAGAAGCGAAGAAAGACCCAGTACTTC
>TRBJ1-6|NA|NA|TRBV27
CASRPQGQSSYNSPLHF
TGTGCCAGCAGGCCACAGGGCCAAAGTTCCTATAATTCACCCCTCCACTTT
>TRBJ1-2|NA|TRBD1|TRBV6-6
CASSYSQGNYGYTF
TGTGCCAGCAGTTACTCACAGGGGAACTATGGCTACACCTTC
>TRBJ2-2|NA|TRBD2|TRBV5-4
CASSPPPSGELTGELFF
TGTGCCAGCAGCCCCCCTCCTAGCGGGGAACTCACCGGGGAGCTGTTTTTT
>TRBJ2-5|NA|NA|TRBV5-1
CASSSRDSNREETQYF
TGCGCCAGCAGCTCCCGGGACTCAAATAGAGAAGAGACCCAGTACTTC
>TRBJ1-2|NA|TRBD1|TRBV28
CASSRRDRVLHGYTF
TGTGCCAGCAGCCGCCGGGACAGGGTATTGCATGGCTACACCTTC
>TRBJ1-1|NA|TRBD1|TRBV7-8
CASSLVAGQGTEAFF
TGTGCCAGCAGCTTAGTGGCGGGACAGGGAACTGAAGCTTTCTTT
>TRBJ2-7|NA|NA|TRBV25-1
CASSPWTAYEQYF
TGTGCCAGCAGCCCATGGACAGCCTACGAGCAGTACTTC
>TRBJ1-2|NA|TRBD1|TRBV10-3
CAISEGQGKGYGYTF
TGTGCCATCAGTGAAGGACAGGGGAAGGGATATGGCTACACCTTC
>TRBJ1-3|NA|NA|TRBV7-6
CASSLGRGSGNTIYF
TGTGCCAGCAGCTTAGGCAGGGGCTCTGGAAACACCATATATTTT
>TRBJ2-5|NA|NA|TRBV7-9
CASSTTRGQETQYF
TGTGCCAGCAGCACAACACGGGGGCAAGAGACCCAGTACTTC
>TRBJ2-2|NA|NA|TRBV18
CASSLGQSTGELFF
TGTGCCAGCTCACTTGGACAGTCCACCGGGGAGCTGTTTTTT
>TRBJ2-6|NA|NA|TRBV7-3
CASSFPTVSGANVLTF
TGTGCCAGCAGCTTCCCGACAGTCTCTGGGGCCAACGTCCTGACTTTC
>TRBJ2-7|NA|TRBD2|TRBV7-2
CASSLAASGVEQYF
TGTGCCAGCAGCTTAGCGGCTAGCGGAGTCGAGCAGTACTTC
>TRBJ1-2|NA|NA|TRBV6-5
CASSKLGGNYGYTF
TGTGCCAGCAGCAAATTGGGGGGGAACTATGGCTACACCTTC
>TRBJ2-2|NA|TRBD2|TRBV11-2
CASSLAGGRTGELFF
TGTGCCAGCAGCTTAGCGGGGGGACGCACCGGGGAGCTGTTTTTT
>TRBJ1-5|NA|NA|TRBV30
CAWSVGAGQPQHF
TGTGCCTGGAGTGTGGGGGCGGGTCAGCCCCAGCATTTT
>TRBJ1-3|NA|NA|TRBV10-3
CAISEFRNTIYF
TGTGCCATCAGTGAGTTTAGAAACACCATATATTTT
>TRBJ2-5|NA|TRBD2|TRBV7-3
CASSLSRLAGGGQETQYF
TGTGCCAGCAGCTTATCGAGGCTAGCGGGAGGTGGGCAAGAGACCCAGTACTTC
>TRBJ1-4|NA|TRBD1|TRBV5-6
CASSPAARTQGAIEKLFF
TGTGCCAGCAGCCCGGCGGCTAGAACACAGGGGGCAATAGAAAAACTGTTTTTT
>TRBJ1-6|NA|TRBD1|TRBV6-5
CASRRQGADNSPLHF
TGTGCCAGCAGACGACAGGGGGCAGATAATTCACCCCTCCACTTT
>TRBJ2-7|NA|TRBD1|TRBV9
CASSTIPTGGKNEQYF
TGTGCCAGCAGCACCATACCGACAGGGGGCAAAAACGAGCAGTACTTC
>TRBJ1-5|NA|TRBD1|TRBV6-6
CASSYSGTGSNQPQHF
TGTGCCAGCAGTTACTCCGGGACAGGGAGCAATCAGCCCCAGCATTTT
>TRBJ1-1|NA|NA|TRBV6-6
CASSGVRGVTEAFF
TGTGCCAGCAGTGGTGTACGCGGTGTCACTGAAGCTTTCTTT
>TRBJ2-1|NA|NA|TRBV21-1
CASSPTSGDNEQFF
TGTGCCAGCAGCCCTACTAGCGGCGACAATGAGCAGTTCTTC
>TRBJ1-1|once|NA|TRBV19
CASSIGPGRDSTEAFF
TGTGCCAGTAGTATAGGTCCCGGACGCGACAGCACTGAAGCTTTCTTT
>TRBJ2-2|NA|NA|TRBV5-6
CASSEGAGELFF
TGTGCCAGCAGCGAAGGAGCCGGGGAGCTGTTTTTT
>TRBJ1-5|NA|NA|TRBV24-1
CATSDSNQPQHF
TGTGCCACCAGTGACAGTAATCAGCCCCAGCATTTT
>TRBJ2-2|NA|TRBD2|TRBV2
CASSEGLAGAGELFF
TGTGCCAGCAGTGAGGGACTAGCGGGAGCCGGGGAGCTGTTTTTT
>TRBJ2-5|NA|TRBD1|TRBV7-3
CASSPNGGQGETQYF
TGTGCCAGCAGCCCTAACGGGGGACAGGGAGAGACCCAGTACTTC